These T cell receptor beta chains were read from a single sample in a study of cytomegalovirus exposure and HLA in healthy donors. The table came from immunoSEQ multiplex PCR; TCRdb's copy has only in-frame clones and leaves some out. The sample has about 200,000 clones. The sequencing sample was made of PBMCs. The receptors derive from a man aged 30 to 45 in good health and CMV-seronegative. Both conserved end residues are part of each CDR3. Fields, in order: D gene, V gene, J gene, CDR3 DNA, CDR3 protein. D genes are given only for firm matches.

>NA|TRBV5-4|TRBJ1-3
TGTGCCAGCAGCCAAAATACAGGGTACTCTGGAAACACCACATATTTT
CASSQNTGYSGNTTYF
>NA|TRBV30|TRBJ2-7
TGTGCCTGGGCGGGTGGGGGGACCTACGAGCAGTACTTC
CAWAGGGTYEQYF
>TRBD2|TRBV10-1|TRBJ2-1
TGCGCCAGCAGTGAGTACCTGACTAGCGGTGCATACAATGAGCAGTTCTTC
CASSEYLTSGAYNEQFF
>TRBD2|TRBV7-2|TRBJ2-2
TGTGCCAGCAGCTGGCGAACTGGGGCTAGCGGGGGGACCGGGGAGCTGTTTTTT
CASSWRTGASGGTGELFF
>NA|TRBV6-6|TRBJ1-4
TGTGCCAGCAGTTCAGAACAGGCCCGCGGTGAAAAACTGTTTTTT
CASSSEQARGEKLFF
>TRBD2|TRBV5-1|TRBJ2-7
TGCGCCAGCAGCTTGACTAGCGGGAGCTACGGGCAGTACTTC
CASSLTSGSYGQYF
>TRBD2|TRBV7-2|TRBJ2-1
TGTGCCAGCAGCCCCTTCGGGAGGGGCATCAATGAGCAGTTCTTC
CASSPFGRGINEQFF
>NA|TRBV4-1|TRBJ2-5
TGCGCCAGCAGCCAAGAGGCAGGGCGAGAGACCCAGTACTTC
CASSQEAGRETQYF
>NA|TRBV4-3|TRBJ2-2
TGCGCCAGCAGCCAAGAATGGAGGGACACCGGGGAGCTGTTTTTT
CASSQEWRDTGELFF
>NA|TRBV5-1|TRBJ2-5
TGCGCCAGCAGCTCCGCCCAGGCTCAGGGAGAGACCCAGTACTTC
CASSSAQAQGETQYF
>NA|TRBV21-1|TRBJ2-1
TGTGCCAGCTACGGGAGGGCCAGCTACAATGAGCAGTTCTTC
CASYGRASYNEQFF
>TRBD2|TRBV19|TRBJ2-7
TGTGCCAGTAGCCCCTTAGCGGGGCCCTACGAGCAGTACTTC
CASSPLAGPYEQYF
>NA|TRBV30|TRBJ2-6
TGTGCCTGGAGTGTTACAGGGTCCAACGTCCTGACTTTC
CAWSVTGSNVLTF
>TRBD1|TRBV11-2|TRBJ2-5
TGTGCCAGCAGCTCCCCTGGGAGACAGGGAAAGGAGACCCAGTACTTC
CASSSPGRQGKETQYF
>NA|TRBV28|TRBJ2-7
TGTGCCAGCAGTCCAAGCCTTTACGAGCAGTACTTC
CASSPSLYEQYF
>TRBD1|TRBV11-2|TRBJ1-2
TGTGCCAGCAGCTCTTGGGGATCGGGGGACAGGCCTAACTATGGCTACACCTTC
CASSSWGSGDRPNYGYTF
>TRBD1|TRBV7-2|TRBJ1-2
TGTGCCAGCAGCTTCCCGGGACAGGCCGGCTACACCTTC
CASSFPGQAGYTF
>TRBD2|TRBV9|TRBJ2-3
TGTGCCAGCAGTGGACTAGCGGGAGGACACCCAGATACGCAGTATTTT
CASSGLAGGHPDTQYF
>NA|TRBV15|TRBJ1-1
TGTGCCACCAGCAGAGATCGCAGGGCCATGAACACTGAAGCTTTCTTT
CATSRDRRAMNTEAFF
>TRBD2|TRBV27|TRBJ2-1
TGTGCCAGCACCCCGGGACTAGCGGGAGCGCGCGTATACAATGAGCAGTTCTTC
CASTPGLAGARVYNEQFF
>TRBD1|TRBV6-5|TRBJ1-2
TGTGCCAGCAGTATGGGACAGAGGAACTATGGCTACACCTTC
CASSMGQRNYGYTF
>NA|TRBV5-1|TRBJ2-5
TGCGCCAGCAGAGGGGGGGGGCAAGAGACCCAGTACTTC
CASRGGGQETQYF
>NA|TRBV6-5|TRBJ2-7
TGTGCCAGCAGTTACTCGAGGTTACAGCGGTTATACGAGCAGTACTTC
CASSYSRLQRLYEQYF
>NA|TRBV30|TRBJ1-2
TGTGCCTGGATTAGGGATCGGGGAAGGAACTATGGCTACACCTTC
CAWIRDRGRNYGYTF
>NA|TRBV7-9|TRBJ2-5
TGTGCCAGCAGCTTATACGTCGAGCAAATCGGGGAGACCCAGTACTTC
CASSLYVEQIGETQYF
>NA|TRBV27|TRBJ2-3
TGTGCCAGCAGTTGGAGTCATAGCACAGATACGCAGTATTTT
CASSWSHSTDTQYF
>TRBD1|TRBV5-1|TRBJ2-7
TGCGCCAGCAGCCCCGGGCCCACAGGGGACGTCTACGAGCAGTACTTC
CASSPGPTGDVYEQYF
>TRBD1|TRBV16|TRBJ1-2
TGTGCCAGCAGCCCCCTGACAGGGGGCGATGGCTACACCTTC
CASSPLTGGDGYTF
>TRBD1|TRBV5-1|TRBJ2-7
TGCGCCAGCAGCTTCTCGGACAGGGAGTATCAGTACTTC
CASSFSDREYQYF
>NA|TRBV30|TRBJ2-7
TGTGCCTGGAGTGTAGGGAGCTACGAGCAGTACTTC
CAWSVGSYEQYF
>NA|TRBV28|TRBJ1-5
TGTGCCAGCAGTCAGTACAGGGTCAATCAGCCCCAGCATTTT
CASSQYRVNQPQHF
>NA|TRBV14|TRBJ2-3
TGTGCCAGCAGCTGGGGCGGTAGAGAGACAGATACGCAGTATTTT
CASSWGGRETDTQYF
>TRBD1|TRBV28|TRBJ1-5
TGTGCCAGCAGTTCGGGACAGGGGAGGCAGCCCCAGCATTTT
CASSSGQGRQPQHF
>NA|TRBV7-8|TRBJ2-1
TGTGCCAGCAGCTTCAGATTCTCCTACAATGAGCAGTTCTTC
CASSFRFSYNEQFF
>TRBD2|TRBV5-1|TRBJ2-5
TGCGCCAGCAGCTTCAAGGCTAGCGGGGGAGATTTGGAGACCCAGTACTTC
CASSFKASGGDLETQYF